One sample yielded the 2 T cell receptor beta chains listed below, sequenced in a study of blood T cell repertoires in COVID-19. This table comes from immunoSEQ multiplex PCR, and its TCRdb copy is limited to in-frame clones, with some not included. The sample lists around 37,000 clones, approximately 74% seen once, with about 10% in the top ten. Sequencing used peripheral blood. The receptors come from an older man with COVID-19, enrolled during active disease.

This clone has only one observation. The chain couples TRBV2 to TRBJ2-7; tentatively, D is TRBD2 (5 bases). V dropped 2 bases and J dropped 5 bases, with 13 bases sitting between them. Germline V CDR1 and CDR2: SNHLY, FYNNEI. The length of the CDR3 is 14 residues. CDR3 sequence reads: CASSENGMVDEQYF. The CDR3 DNA reads TGTGCCAGCAGTGAAAACGGGATGGTCGACGAGCAGTACTTC.

V and J are TRBV18 and TRBJ1-3; D gene uncertain. CDR3 length: 13 amino acids. The V end was cut by 3 bases, the J end by 3 bases, with 6 bases between. The germline gives CDR1 KGHSH, CDR2 LQKENI. CDR3: CASSPSFGNTIYF. As DNA, the CDR3 is TGTGCCAGCTCACCCTCGTTTGGAAACACCATATATTTT.